This is a list of T cell receptor beta chains from one sample in a study of shared clonotypes between healthy human individuals. The data were produced by immunoSEQ multiplex PCR, yet TCRdb's version contains in-frame clones alone and is incomplete. The sample has millions of clones, approximately 94% seen once. The specimen sequenced was naive CD4+ T cells sorted from blood. The receptors here all came from a man aged 18 to 30 in good health. Both conserved end residues are part of each CDR3. A D gene is named only where the DNA matches it firmly. Only part of the rows carry a size: once, few, many, or a class if the clone is expanded.

clone_size,v_call,d_call,j_call,cdr3_aa,cdr3_nt
-,TRBV9,-,TRBJ2-2,CASSVWANTGELFF,TGTGCCAGCAGCGTATGGGCGAACACCGGGGAGCTGTTTTTT
-,TRBV6-5,-,TRBJ2-3,CASSTVGTDTQYF,TGTGCCAGCAGTACGGTCGGCACAGATACGCAGTATTTT
once,TRBV10-3,-,TRBJ2-2,CAISEFGLTTGELFF,TGTGCCATCAGTGAGTTTGGACTAACAACCGGGGAGCTGTTTTTT
-,TRBV29-1,-,TRBJ2-7,CSVEYGGHEQYF,TGCAGCGTTGAATATGGGGGGCACGAGCAGTACTTC
-,TRBV6-1,-,TRBJ1-5,CASSATGGYEQPQHF,TGTGCCAGCAGTGCGACAGGAGGATATGAACAGCCCCAGCATTTT
-,TRBV19,TRBD1,TRBJ1-5,CASRQTGANQPQHF,TGTGCCAGTAGACAAACAGGGGCTAATCAGCCCCAGCATTTT
few,TRBV5-1,-,TRBJ2-6,CASSLESGANVLTF,TGCGCCAGCAGCTTAGAATCTGGGGCCAACGTCCTGACTTTC
once,TRBV6-6,TRBD1,TRBJ1-1,CASRRDSEAFF,TGTGCCAGCAGGCGGGACAGTGAAGCTTTCTTT
-,TRBV27,TRBD2,TRBJ2-2,CASSPWASGSGSTGELFF,TGTGCCAGCAGCCCTTGGGCTAGCGGGAGTGGCAGCACCGGGGAGCTGTTTTTT
-,TRBV19,-,TRBJ2-1,CASSIIQTSSYNEQFF,TGTGCCAGTAGTATTATCCAGACGAGCTCCTACAATGAGCAGTTCTTC
-,TRBV2,TRBD1,TRBJ1-5,CASSEGQGKRNQPQHF,TGTGCCAGCAGCGAGGGACAGGGGAAGAGGAATCAGCCCCAGCATTTT
-,TRBV14,-,TRBJ2-7,CASSQEIIPGVGEQYF,TGTGCCAGCAGCCAAGAGATTATCCCGGGAGTAGGGGAGCAGTACTTC
once,TRBV6-5,-,TRBJ1-2,CASRAGSFGYTF,TGTGCCAGCAGGGCGGGATCTTTCGGCTACACCTTC
-,TRBV18,TRBD1,TRBJ2-7,CASSQNLGQPTSEQYF,TGTGCCAGCTCACAGAACCTGGGACAGCCGACGTCCGAGCAGTACTTC
once,TRBV28,TRBD1,TRBJ1-2,CATARLDRGGYTF,TGTGCCACCGCCCGACTGGACAGGGGTGGCTACACCTTC
-,TRBV10-3,-,TRBJ1-1,CAIRTTPTGKSEAFF,TGTGCCATCAGAACTACACCTACAGGGAAGTCTGAAGCTTTCTTT
-,TRBV25-1,TRBD1,TRBJ1-1,CASSVTGGIPNTEAFF,TGTGCCAGCAGTGTTACAGGGGGTATACCGAACACTGAAGCTTTCTTT
-,TRBV28,-,TRBJ1-1,CASSPRSLGYTEAFF,TGTGCCAGCAGTCCCCGTAGCCTGGGGTACACTGAAGCTTTCTTT